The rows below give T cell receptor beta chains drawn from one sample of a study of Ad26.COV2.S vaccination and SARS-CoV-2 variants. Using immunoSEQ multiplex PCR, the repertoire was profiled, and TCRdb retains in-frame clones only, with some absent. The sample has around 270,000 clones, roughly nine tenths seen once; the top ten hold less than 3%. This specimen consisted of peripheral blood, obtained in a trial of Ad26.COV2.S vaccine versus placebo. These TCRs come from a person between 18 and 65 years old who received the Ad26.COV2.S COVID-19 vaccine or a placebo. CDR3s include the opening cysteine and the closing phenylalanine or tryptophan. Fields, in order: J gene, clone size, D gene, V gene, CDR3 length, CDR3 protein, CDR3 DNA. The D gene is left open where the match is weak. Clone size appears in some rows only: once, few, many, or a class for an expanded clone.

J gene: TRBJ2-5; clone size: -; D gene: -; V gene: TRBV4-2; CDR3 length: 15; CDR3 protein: CASSQAGGREETQYF; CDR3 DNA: TGTGCCAGCAGCCAAGCCGGGGGAAGGGAAGAGACCCAGTACTTC
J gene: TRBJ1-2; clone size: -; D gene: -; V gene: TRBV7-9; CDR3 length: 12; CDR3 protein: CASSLRAYGYTF; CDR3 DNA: TGTGCCAGCAGCTTGAGGGCCTATGGCTACACCTTC
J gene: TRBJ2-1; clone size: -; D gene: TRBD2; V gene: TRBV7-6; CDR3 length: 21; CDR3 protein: CASSLPGHGSGRVEAYNEQFF; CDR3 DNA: TGTGCCAGCAGCTTACCGGGACACGGTAGCGGGAGGGTGGAAGCCTACAATGAGCAGTTCTTC
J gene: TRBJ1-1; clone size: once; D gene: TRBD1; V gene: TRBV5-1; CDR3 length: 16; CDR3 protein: CASSLSPGQLNTEAFF; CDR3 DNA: TGCGCCAGCAGCTTGTCCCCGGGACAGCTGAACACTGAAGCTTTCTTT
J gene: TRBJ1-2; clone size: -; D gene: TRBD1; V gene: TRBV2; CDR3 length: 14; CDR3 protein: CASSPQQGLRGYTF; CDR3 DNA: TGTGCCAGCAGCCCACAACAGGGGTTGCGTGGCTACACCTTC
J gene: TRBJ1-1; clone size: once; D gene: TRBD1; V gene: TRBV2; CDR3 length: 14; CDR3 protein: CASTSRTGKSEAFF; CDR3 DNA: TGTGCCAGCACCTCCAGGACAGGGAAATCTGAAGCTTTCTTT
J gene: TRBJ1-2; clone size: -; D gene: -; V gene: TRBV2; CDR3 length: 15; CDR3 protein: CASSESGLSWVGYTF; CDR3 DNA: TGTGCCAGCAGTGAATCGGGACTTAGTTGGGTTGGCTACACCTTC
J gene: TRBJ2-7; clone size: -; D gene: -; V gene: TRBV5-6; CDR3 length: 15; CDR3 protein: CASSLGALSSYEQYF; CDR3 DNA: TGTGCCAGCAGCCTGGGGGCCCTGAGCTCCTACGAGCAGTACTTC
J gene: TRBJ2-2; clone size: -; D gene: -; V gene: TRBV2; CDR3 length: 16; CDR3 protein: CASSDRGRVGTGELFF; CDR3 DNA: TGTGCCAGCAGTGATCGTGGCAGGGTTGGCACCGGGGAGCTGTTTTTT
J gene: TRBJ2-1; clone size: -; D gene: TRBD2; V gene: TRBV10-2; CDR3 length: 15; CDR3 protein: CASKLGLAGLYEQFF; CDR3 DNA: TGCGCCAGCAAGCTGGGACTAGCGGGGTTGTATGAGCAGTTCTTC
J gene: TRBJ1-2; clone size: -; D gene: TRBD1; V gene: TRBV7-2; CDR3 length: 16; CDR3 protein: CASSLRGDRDVFGYTF; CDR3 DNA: TGTGCCAGCAGCCTCAGGGGGGACAGGGACGTTTTTGGCTACACCTTC
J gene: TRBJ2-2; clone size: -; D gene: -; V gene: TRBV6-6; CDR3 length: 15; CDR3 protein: CASSYAEDGRGELFF; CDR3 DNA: TGTGCCAGCAGTTACGCCGAGGACGGCCGCGGGGAGCTGTTTTTT
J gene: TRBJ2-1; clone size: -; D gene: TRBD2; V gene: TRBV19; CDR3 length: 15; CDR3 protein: CASSITSGRINEQFF; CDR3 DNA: TGTGCCAGTAGTATAACTAGCGGGAGGATCAATGAGCAGTTCTTC
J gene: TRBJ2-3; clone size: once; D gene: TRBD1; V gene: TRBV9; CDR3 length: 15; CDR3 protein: CASSELGTGADTQYF; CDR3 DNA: TGTGCCAGCAGCGAGCTAGGGACAGGGGCAGATACGCAGTATTTT
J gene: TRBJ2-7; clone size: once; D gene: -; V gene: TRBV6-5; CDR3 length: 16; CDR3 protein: CASSYSKGWQGREQYF; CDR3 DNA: TGTGCCAGCAGTTACTCGAAGGGCTGGCAGGGGAGAGAGCAGTACTTC
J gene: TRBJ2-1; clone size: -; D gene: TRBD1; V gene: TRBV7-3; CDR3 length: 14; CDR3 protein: CASSLGTANNEQFF; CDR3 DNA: TGTGCCAGCAGCCTCGGGACAGCAAACAATGAGCAGTTCTTC
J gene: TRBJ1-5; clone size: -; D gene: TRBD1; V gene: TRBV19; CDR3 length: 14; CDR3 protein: CASTPDRGSQPQHF; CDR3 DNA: TGTGCCAGTACCCCGGACAGGGGGAGTCAGCCCCAGCATTTT
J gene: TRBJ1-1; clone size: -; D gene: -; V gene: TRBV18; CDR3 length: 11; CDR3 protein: CASSPHTEAFF; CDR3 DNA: TGTGCCAGCTCACCCCACACTGAAGCTTTCTTT
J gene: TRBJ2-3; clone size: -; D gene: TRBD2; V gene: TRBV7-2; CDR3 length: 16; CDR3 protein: CASAAGGPRSTDTQYF; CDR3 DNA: TGTGCCAGCGCAGCGGGGGGACCCCGGAGCACAGATACGCAGTATTTT
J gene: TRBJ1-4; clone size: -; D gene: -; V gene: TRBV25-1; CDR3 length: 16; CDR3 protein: CASSEGRTLNNEKLFF; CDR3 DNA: TGTGCCAGCAGTGAAGGTCGGACCCTTAATAATGAAAAACTGTTTTTT
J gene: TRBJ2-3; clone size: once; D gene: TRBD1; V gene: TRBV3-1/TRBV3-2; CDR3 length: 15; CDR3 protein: CASSQEGTGDDTQYF; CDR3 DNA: TGTGCCAGCAGCCAAGAAGGGACAGGGGATGATACGCAGTATTTT
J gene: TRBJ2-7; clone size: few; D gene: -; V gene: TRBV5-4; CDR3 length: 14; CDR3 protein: CASSLDQGPYEQYF; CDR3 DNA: TGTGCCAGCAGCTTGGACCAGGGCCCCTACGAGCAGTACTTC
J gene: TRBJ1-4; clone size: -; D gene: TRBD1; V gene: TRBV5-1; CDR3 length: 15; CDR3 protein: CASSLGTGENEKLFF; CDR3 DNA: TGCGCCAGCAGCTTGGGAACAGGGGAAAATGAAAAACTGTTTTTT
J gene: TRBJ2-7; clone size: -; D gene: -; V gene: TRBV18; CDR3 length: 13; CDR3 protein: CASSPGAQSEQYF; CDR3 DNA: TGTGCCAGCTCACCCGGCGCCCAGAGCGAGCAGTACTTC
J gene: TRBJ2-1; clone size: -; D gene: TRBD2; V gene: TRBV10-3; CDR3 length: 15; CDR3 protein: CAIGGGSGGANEQFF; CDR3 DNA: TGTGCCATCGGGGGCGGTAGCGGGGGGGCGAATGAGCAGTTCTTC
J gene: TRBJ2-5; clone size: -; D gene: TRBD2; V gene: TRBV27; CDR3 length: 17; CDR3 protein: CASSSLKLAENQETQYF; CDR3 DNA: TGTGCCAGCAGTTCTCTGAAACTAGCGGAAAATCAAGAGACCCAGTACTTC
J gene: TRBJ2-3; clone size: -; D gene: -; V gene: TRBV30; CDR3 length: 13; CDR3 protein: CAWSWGNTDTQYF; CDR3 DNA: TGTGCCTGGAGTTGGGGGAACACAGATACGCAGTATTTT
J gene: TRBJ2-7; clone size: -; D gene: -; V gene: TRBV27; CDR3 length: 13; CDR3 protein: CASSIGSLHEQYF; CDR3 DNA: TGTGCCAGCAGTATCGGGAGCCTCCACGAGCAGTACTTC
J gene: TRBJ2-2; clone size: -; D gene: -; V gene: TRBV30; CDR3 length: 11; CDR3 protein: CAWTGSGELFF; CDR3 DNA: TGTGCCTGGACAGGGTCCGGGGAGCTGTTTTTT
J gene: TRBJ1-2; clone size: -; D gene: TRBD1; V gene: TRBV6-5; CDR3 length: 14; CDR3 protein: CASITGQGVGGYTF; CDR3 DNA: TGTGCCAGCATCACGGGACAGGGGGTGGGTGGCTACACCTTC
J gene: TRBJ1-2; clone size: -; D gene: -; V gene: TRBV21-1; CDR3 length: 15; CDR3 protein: CASSKGHRANYGYTF; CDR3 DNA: TGTGCTAGCAGCAAAGGCCACAGGGCTAACTATGGCTACACCTTC
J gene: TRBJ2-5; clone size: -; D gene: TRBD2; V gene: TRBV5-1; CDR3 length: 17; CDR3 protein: CASCRASGSPDQETQYF; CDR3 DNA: TGCGCCAGCTGTAGGGCTAGCGGGAGTCCGGACCAAGAGACCCAGTACTTC
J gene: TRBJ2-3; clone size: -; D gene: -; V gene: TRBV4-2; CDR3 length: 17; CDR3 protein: CASSQGPGASRTDTQYF; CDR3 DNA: TGTGCCAGCAGCCAAGGGCCGGGGGCCTCGCGCACAGATACGCAGTATTTT
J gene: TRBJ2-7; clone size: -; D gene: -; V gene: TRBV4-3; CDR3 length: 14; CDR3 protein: CASSQVHLAYEQYF; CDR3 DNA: TGCGCCAGCAGCCAAGTACATCTCGCCTACGAGCAGTACTTC
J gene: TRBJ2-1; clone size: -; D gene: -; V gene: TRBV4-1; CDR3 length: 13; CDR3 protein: CASSLPRQGARVF; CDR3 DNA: TGCGCCAGCAGCCTCCCCCGGCAAGGGGCAAGGGTCTTC
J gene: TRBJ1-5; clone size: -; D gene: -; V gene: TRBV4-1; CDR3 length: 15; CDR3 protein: CASSQDEKGGRPQHF; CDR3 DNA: TGCGCCAGCAGCCAAGATGAGAAAGGGGGTCGGCCCCAGCATTTT
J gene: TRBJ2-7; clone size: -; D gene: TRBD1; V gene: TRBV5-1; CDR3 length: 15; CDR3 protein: CASSSPRQGPYEQYF; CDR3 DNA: TGCGCCAGCAGCTCACCTAGACAGGGACCGTACGAGCAGTACTTC
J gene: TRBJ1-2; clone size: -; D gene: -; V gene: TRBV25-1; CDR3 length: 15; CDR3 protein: CASSESAGRFYGYTF; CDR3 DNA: TGTGCCAGCAGTGAATCGGCGGGCAGGTTCTATGGCTACACCTTC
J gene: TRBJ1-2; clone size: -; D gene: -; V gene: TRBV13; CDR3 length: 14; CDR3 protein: CASSLGAPHYGYTF; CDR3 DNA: TGTGCCAGCAGCCTCGGGGCCCCGCACTATGGCTACACCTTC
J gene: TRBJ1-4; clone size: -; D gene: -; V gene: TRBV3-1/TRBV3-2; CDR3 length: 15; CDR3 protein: CASSQDVGANEKLFF; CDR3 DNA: TGTGCCAGCAGCCAAGATGTGGGAGCTAATGAAAAACTGTTTTTT
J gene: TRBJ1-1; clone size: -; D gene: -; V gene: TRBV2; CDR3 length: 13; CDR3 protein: CASSGRGTTEAFF; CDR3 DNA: TGTGCCAGCAGTGGGCGGGGGACAACTGAAGCTTTCTTT
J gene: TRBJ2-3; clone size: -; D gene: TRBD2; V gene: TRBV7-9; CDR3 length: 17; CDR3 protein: CASSSRGTSGSTDTQYF; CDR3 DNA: TGTGCCAGCAGCTCAAGGGGGACTAGCGGTAGCACAGATACGCAGTATTTT
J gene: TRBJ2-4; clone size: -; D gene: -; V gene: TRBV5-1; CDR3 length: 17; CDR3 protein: CASSWGPPGLAKNIQYF; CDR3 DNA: TGCGCCAGCAGCTGGGGACCTCCAGGGTTAGCCAAAAACATTCAGTACTTC
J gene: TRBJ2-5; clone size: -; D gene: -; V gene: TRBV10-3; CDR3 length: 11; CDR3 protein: CAISLGETQYF; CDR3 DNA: TGTGCCATCAGCCTAGGGGAGACCCAGTACTTC
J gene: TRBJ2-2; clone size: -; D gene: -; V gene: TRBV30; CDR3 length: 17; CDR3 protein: CAWRIQGLHGNTGELFF; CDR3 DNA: TGTGCCTGGAGGATCCAGGGGCTCCACGGGAACACCGGGGAGCTGTTTTTT
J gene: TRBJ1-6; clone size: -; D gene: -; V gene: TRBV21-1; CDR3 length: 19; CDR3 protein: CASSSGYPGSSSYNSPLHF; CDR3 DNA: TGTGCCAGCAGCAGCGGGTACCCAGGATCAAGCTCCTATAATTCACCCCTCCACTTT
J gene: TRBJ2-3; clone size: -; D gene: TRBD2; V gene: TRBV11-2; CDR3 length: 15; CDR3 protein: CASSLVSGSTDTQYF; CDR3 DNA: TGTGCCAGCAGCTTGGTCAGCGGGAGTACAGATACGCAGTATTTT
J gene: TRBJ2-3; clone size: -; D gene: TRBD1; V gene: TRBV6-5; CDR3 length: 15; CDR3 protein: CASGQGAQSTDTQYF; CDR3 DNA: TGTGCCAGCGGACAGGGGGCGCAGAGCACAGATACGCAGTATTTT
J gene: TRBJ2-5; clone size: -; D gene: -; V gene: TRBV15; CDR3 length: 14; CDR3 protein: CATSERTISETQYF; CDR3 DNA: TGTGCCACCAGCGAAAGGACTATTTCGGAGACCCAGTACTTC